A single sample is the source of the 18 T cell receptor beta chains below, sequenced in a study of shared clonotypes between healthy human individuals. The data were produced by immunoSEQ multiplex PCR, yet TCRdb's version contains in-frame clones alone and is incomplete. The table lists over 1.5 million clones, 95% to 99% of them singletons. The sequenced material came from naive CD4+ T cells sorted from blood. As for subset: CD45RA+ positively selected. Every receptor here comes from a man younger than 40 in good health.

J is TRBJ2-3 and V is TRBV5-1, with 7 bases identical to TRBD1. CDR1 and CDR2 (germline): SGHRS, YFSETQ. V lost 2 bases and J lost 4; bases outside the gene matches: 10. This CDR3 is built from 16 residues. The CDR3 region has the DNA TGCGCCAGCAGCTTAGACAGGGCCGAGAAATCAGATACGCAGTATTTT. Translation: CASSLDRAEKSDTQYF.

The chain carries TRBV28 and TRBJ1-5; TRBD1 agrees at 9 bases. Losses at the gene ends were 4 bases for V and 1 base for J; bases not matched to a gene: 8. The CDR3 totals 17 residues. In germline, CDR1 is MDHEN, CDR2 SYDVKM. CDR3 coding DNA: TGTGCCAGCAGTTCAACAGGGGGCGTCAGAAGCAATCAGCCCCAGCATTTT. This codes for CASSSTGGVRSNQPQHF. Using reference TRBV28 and TRBJ1-5 for the parts outside the CDR3, the full variable domain is DVKVTQSSRYLVKRTGEKVFLECVQDMDHENMFWYRQDPGLGLRLIYFSYDVKMKEKGDIPEGYSVSREKKERFSLILESASTNQTSMYLCASSSTGGVRSNQPQHFGDGTRLSIL.

The V and J genes are TRBV6-1 and TRBJ1-3; possibly TRBD1 for D (5 bases). CDR1 and CDR2 from the germline V gene are MNHNS and SASEGT. This CDR3 is built from 14 residues. Trimming took off 4 bases at V and 7 bases at J, with 14 bases between the two ends. CDR3 amino acids: CASSGTGGRNTIYF. CDR3 bases: TGTGCCAGCAGTGGAACAGGAGGGCGCAACACCATATATTTT.

This chain connects TRBV25-1 to TRBJ1-1; the D is unclear. From germline, CDR1 is MGHDK and CDR2 SYGVNS. Trimming shortened V by 1 base and J by 6 bases, and 6 bases separated the two germline ends. The CDR3 contains 12 residues. CDR3 region: CASSELWSEAFF. The CDR3 DNA follows: TGTGCCAGCAGTGAATTGTGGTCTGAAGCTTTCTTT.

The gene calls are TRBV29-1 and TRBJ2-1; D might be TRBD2 (6 bases). The ends were cut back, 4 bases at V and 10 bases at J, with 17 bases in the middle. The length of the CDR3 is 13 residues. Germline values: CDR1 SQVTM, CDR2 ANQGSEA. The CDR3 protein is CSVGVADLGEQFF. CDR3 in DNA: TGCAGCGTTGGGGTAGCGGATCTAGGGGAGCAGTTCTTC.

This sequence joins TRBV4-1 and TRBJ2-7, with TRBD1 matching over 7 bases. V gave up 1 base and J gave up 6 bases; unmatched junction bases: 3. CDR3 length: 13 residues. Germline values: CDR1 MGHRA, CDR2 YSYEKL. CDR3 nucleotide sequence: TGCGCCAGCAGCCAAGTAGGGGGCAGCGAGCAGTACTTC. Encoded protein: CASSQVGGSEQYF.

This clone has a single count. This CDR3 is also generated by other DNA sequences in the sample. The chain carries TRBV6-4 and TRBJ2-3; D uncertain. Per germline, CDR1 MRHNA and CDR2 SNTAGT. V shed 4 bases and J shed 0 bases, with 5 bases lying between them. This CDR3 is 13 amino acids long. CDR3 bases: TGTGCCAGCAGTGTAGGTAGCACAGATACGCAGTATTTT. Translation: CASSVGSTDTQYF.

The chain joins TRBV28 to TRBJ2-7; 7 positions agree with TRBD1. Trimming at V came to 8 bases and at J to 5 bases, leaving 9 bases not matched to a gene. Germline assignment: CDR1 MDHEN and CDR2 SYDVKM. CDR3 length: 13 residues. The chain's CDR3 is CASWVRQGDEQYF. The CDR3 coding sequence is TGTGCCAGCTGGGTACGACAGGGAGACGAGCAGTACTTC. Complete variable domain (other parts from reference TRBV28 and TRBJ2-7): DVKVTQSSRYLVKRTGEKVFLECVQDMDHENMFWYRQDPGLGLRLIYFSYDVKMKEKGDIPEGYSVSREKKERFSLILESASTNQTSMYLCASWVRQGDEQYFGPGTRLTVT.

The chain recombines TRBV30 with TRBJ2-2, with 10 bases fitting TRBD2. CDR1 GTSNPN and CDR2 SVGIG come from the germline V gene (reference sequence). The CDR3 totals 14 residues. V shed 5 bases and J 2 bases; nucleotides not matched to a gene: 2. The CDR3 loop is CAWRTSGNTGELFF. CDR3 in DNA: TGTGCCTGGCGGACTAGCGGAAACACCGGGGAGCTGTTTTTT.

CDR3 in DNA: TGTGCCAGCAGCCGCCGGGGGACTAGCGGGAGGGCGTCCTACAATGAGCAGTTCTTC. Translated: CASSRRGTSGRASYNEQFF. This chain connects TRBV7-9 to TRBJ2-1; TRBD2 matches at 16 bases. The ends lost 5 bases at V and 1 base at J; junction bases unmatched: 8. CDR1 SEHNR and CDR2 FQNEAQ come from the germline V gene (reference sequence). The CDR3 is 19 residues long.

This chain connects TRBV5-8 to TRBJ2-3; D is ambiguous. The CDR3 spans 13 residues. The germline CDR1 and CDR2 sequences are SGHTS and YDEGEE. V was trimmed by 1 base and J by 0 bases, leaving 3 bases between them. The CDR3 sequence is CASSLISTDTQYF. The DNA for the CDR3 is TGTGCCAGCAGCTTGATCAGCACAGATACGCAGTATTTT. The full variable domain, in which reference TRBV5-8 and TRBJ2-3 provide the parts outside the CDR3, is EAGVTQSPTHLIKTRGQQATLRCSPISGHTSVYWYQQALGLGLQFLLWYDEGEERNRGNFPPRFSGRQFPNYSSELNVNALELEDSALYLCASSLISTDTQYFGPGTRLTVL.

This chain connects TRBV18 to TRBJ1-4, with a possible D match to TRBD1 (6 bases). This CDR3 region has 15 residues. From germline, CDR1 is KGHSH and CDR2 LQKENI. V lost 4 bases and J 0 bases, leaving 9 bases between the germline ends. CDR3 region: CASSQGVATNEKLFF. DNA of the CDR3: TGTGCCAGCTCACAGGGGGTTGCAACTAATGAAAAACTGTTTTTT.

This rearrangement joins TRBV28 to TRBJ2-1; the match to TRBD2 covers 11 bases. The CDR3 runs 17 residues. Germline loops: CDR1 MDHEN, CDR2 SYDVKM. Trimming at V came to 3 bases and at J to 0 bases, leaving 4 bases not matched to a gene. CDR3 residues: CASSFPTSGSSYNEQFF. CDR3 DNA: TGTGCCAGCAGTTTTCCTACTAGCGGGAGCTCCTACAATGAGCAGTTCTTC. The complete variable domain, with remaining parts taken from reference TRBV28 and TRBJ2-1, reads DVKVTQSSRYLVKRTGEKVFLECVQDMDHENMFWYRQDPGLGLRLIYFSYDVKMKEKGDIPEGYSVSREKKERFSLILESASTNQTSMYLCASSFPTSGSSYNEQFFGPGTRLTVL.

The chain recombines TRBV5-8 with TRBJ2-2, with a tentative D call TRBD1 (6 bases). Deletions cut 3 bases from V and 2 bases from J, with 11 bases between. CDR1 and CDR2 from the germline V gene are SGHTS and YDEGEE. The CDR3 is made up of 15 amino acids. The CDR3 DNA follows: TGTGCCAGCAGCTCGAGGGGACACAACACCGGGGAGCTGTTTTTT. This encodes CASSSRGHNTGELFF.

V usage is TRBV29-1 and J usage is TRBJ2-1; 10 nucleotides agree with TRBD1. V was pared by 4 bases and J by 5 bases, with 8 bases of the junction left unmatched. Germline CDR1 SQVTM, CDR2 ANQGSEA. The length of the CDR3 is 15 residues. CDR3 DNA: TGCAGCGTTGGGGGCCGGGACAGGGGCCACAATGAGCAGTTCTTC. It yields the protein CSVGGRDRGHNEQFF.

This chain connects TRBV28 to TRBJ1-2; 12 bases fit TRBD1. The germline V gene encodes CDR1 MDHEN and CDR2 SYDVKM. This CDR3 comprises 15 residues. V shed 6 bases, J shed 8 bases, and the junction held 10 bases outside the gene matches. The CDR3 coding sequence is TGTGCCAGCAGCCCTACGGGACAGGGGGCGGAGGGCTACACCTTC. This sequence encodes CASSPTGQGAEGYTF.

The CDR3, as DNA: TGTGCCAGCAGCTTAAGGGCGGGGACTAGCGTGGCCTACGAGCAGTACTTC. Translating gives CASSLRAGTSVAYEQYF. The chain couples TRBV7-2 to TRBJ2-7, with 10 nucleotides matching TRBD2. In germline, CDR1 is SGHTA, CDR2 FQGNSA. The CDR3 contains 17 residues. J gave up 2 bases and V 2 bases, and 9 bases lay outside the gene matches.

The V gene is TRBV5-1, the J gene TRBJ2-5, with 8 bases that match TRBD2. Unmatched junction bases numbered 16, after V lost 7 bases and J lost 5 bases. The CDR3 has 16 residues. Germline values: CDR1 SGHRS, CDR2 YFSETQ. DNA of the CDR3: TGCGCCAGCGGCTCCGGGGGTAGCGGGATCTCGGAGACCCAGTACTTC. Translated, it gives CASGSGGSGISETQYF.